This passage covers 10 T cell receptor beta chains from one sample sequenced in a study of blood T cell repertoires in COVID-19. Clones were read by immunoSEQ multiplex PCR, and TCRdb kept only the in-frame ones, dropping some. The top ten clones hold 3% to 3.5% of a sample with 110,000 or so clones, roughly 84% of them seen once. Sequencing used peripheral blood. These receptors all come from a man aged 35 to 55 with acute or convalescent COVID-19.

The V call is TRBV7-2, the J call TRBJ2-7; 16 positions agree with TRBD2. The V gene end was trimmed by 4 bases and the J gene end by 7 bases; junction bases not matched to a gene: 4. CDR1 is SGHTA and CDR2 is FQGNSA in the germline V gene. This CDR3 contains 15 residues. The CDR3 sequence: CASSWGLAGGREQYF. The CDR3 region has the DNA TGTGCCAGCAGCTGGGGACTAGCGGGGGGGCGAGAGCAGTACTTC.

V is TRBV5-1 and J is TRBJ2-7, with D maybe TRBD1 (6 bases). The germline gives CDR1 SGHRS, CDR2 YFSETQ. Trimming removed 1 base at V and 3 bases at J, with 8 bases between. CDR3 length: 13 amino acids. CDR3 sequence reads: CASSLLQGYEQYF. The CDR3 DNA is TGCGCCAGCAGCTTGTTACAGGGCTACGAGCAGTACTTC.

The chain carries TRBV10-2 and TRBJ2-1; 7 positions match TRBD1. V trimming: 5 bases; J trimming: 3 bases; junction bases outside the gene matches: 4. Looked up from germline, CDR1 is WSHSY and CDR2 is SAAADI. The CDR3 is 14 amino acids. The CDR3 loop is CASSRGQNYNEQFF. CDR3 sequence (DNA): TGCGCCAGCAGTAGGGGACAGAACTACAATGAGCAGTTCTTC.

This clone was detected once. The chain employs TRBV3-1 (or the pseudogene TRBV3-2) and TRBJ2-7, with a possible D match to TRBD2 (7 bases). Germline lookup yields CDR1 LGHDT and CDR2 YNNKEL (reference sequence). Trimming stripped 8 bases from V and 2 bases from J, with 19 bases between. This CDR3 is built from 15 residues. Here the CDR3 reads CASSVGGAPPYEQYF. Written as DNA, the CDR3 is TGTGCCAGCTCCGTTGGGGGGGCCCCCCCCTACGAGCAGTACTTC.

The chain recombines TRBV29-1 with TRBJ2-3; 7 nucleotides align to TRBD2. Germline trimming cut 4 bases from V and 0 bases from J; bases unmatched to any gene: 4. CDR1 and CDR2 from the germline V gene are SQVTM and ANQGSEA. The CDR3 runs to 14 residues. Written as DNA, the CDR3 is TGCAGCGTTGTAAGAGCGGGGAGCACAGATACGCAGTATTTT. It specifies CSVVRAGSTDTQYF.

CDR3 loop: CASNYRGRTEAFF. CDR3 nucleotide sequence: TGTGCCAGCAACTACAGGGGGCGGACTGAAGCTTTCTTT. The rearrangement links TRBV6-5 to TRBJ1-1, with 9 bases aligning to TRBD1. V shed 7 bases and J 5 bases; nucleotides not matched to a gene: 5. The CDR3 sequence is 13 residues long. Germline CDR1 reads MNHEY; CDR2 reads SVGAGI.

This clone was recorded only once. The rearrangement joins TRBV7-3 to TRBJ2-7, with D maybe TRBD1 (5 bases). The V end lost 5 bases, the J end lost 0 bases, and 8 bases lay between the germline ends. There are 13 residues in the CDR3. Per germline, CDR1 SGHTA and CDR2 FQGTGA. For the CDR3, the DNA is TGTGCCAGCAGCCAGGGCCTCTCCTACGAGCAGTACTTC. Translating it yields CASSQGLSYEQYF. Full variable domain (remainder filled in from reference TRBV7-3 and TRBJ2-7): GAGVSQTPSNKVTEKGKYVELRCDPISGHTALYWYRQSLGQGPEFLIYFQGTGAADDSGLPNDRFFAVRPEGSVSTLKIQRTERGDSAVYLCASSQGLSYEQYFGPGTRLTVT.

The chain combines TRBV5-1 with TRBJ2-1; 7 bases fit TRBD1. The V and J ends lost 8 bases and 4 bases, in that order; junction bases with no gene match: 9. The CDR3 loop spans 14 amino acids. Germline V gene lookup returns CDR1 SGHRS and CDR2 YFSETQ. The CDR3 spells CASNRDRLYNEQFF. The CDR3 nucleotides are TGCGCCAGTAACCGGGACAGACTTTACAATGAGCAGTTCTTC.

The chain employs TRBV27 and TRBJ1-2; TRBD1 agrees at 7 bases. V lost 5 bases, J lost 3 bases, and 6 bases stayed unmatched. The CDR3 sequence is 14 residues long. Germline-derived CDR1 and CDR2 are MNHEY and SMNVEV (reference sequence). The CDR3 protein is CASSRQGVDYGYTF. CDR3 sequence (DNA): TGTGCCAGCAGTAGACAGGGAGTCGACTATGGCTACACCTTC.

The V gene is TRBV5-1, the J gene TRBJ2-5, with 7 positions matching TRBD1. V was clipped by 4 bases and J by 5 bases; unmatched bases: 2. There are 12 residues in the CDR3. CDR1 SGHRS and CDR2 YFSETQ come from the germline V gene. The chain's CDR3 is CASSVDRETQYF. The CDR3 DNA reads as TGCGCCAGCAGCGTGGACAGGGAGACCCAGTACTTC.